Listed below are T cell receptor beta chains from one sample, sequenced in a study of T cells in Graves' hyperthyroidism and ophthalmopathy. TCRdb redid the calling of the multiplex PCR reads with MiXCR, one entry per CDR3 protein. Altogether around 420,000 distinct CDR3 sequences are present, around a sixth being singletons, with the ten largest covering around 14%. The sample taken for sequencing was blood. Receptor source: a woman under 30 with Graves' hyperthyroidism. The CDR3 runs from the conserved cysteine through the conserved F or W. The D gene is left open where the match is weak. Clone size is given for some rows only: seen once, a few or many times, or a class if the clone is expanded.

j_gene,abundance,len,v_gene,d_gene,CDR3nt,CDR3aa
TRBJ2-7,many,18,TRBV6-2/TRBV6-3,.,TGTGCCAGCAGTTACTCGGTCCTCGGGGGCCTGAGCTCCTACGAGCAGTACTTC,CASSYSVLGGLSSYEQYF
TRBJ2-1,many,12,TRBV6-2/TRBV6-3,TRBD2,TGTGCCAGCAATCGGGGGGACAATGAGCAGTTCTTC,CASNRGDNEQFF
TRBJ2-7,many,16,TRBV28,TRBD2,TGTGCCAGCAGTTTATGGCTAGCGGGCCGAGTCTACGAGCAGTACTTC,CASSLWLAGRVYEQYF
TRBJ2-2,many,14,TRBV20-1,.,TGCAGTGCTAGACCAGTTTCGAGCACCGGGGAGCTGTTTTTT,CSARPVSSTGELFF
TRBJ1-4,many,16,TRBV18,.,TGTGCCAGCTCACCTCAGGGATCCGCAACTAATGAAAAACTGTTTTTT,CASSPQGSATNEKLFF
TRBJ1-1,few,13,TRBV5-4,.,TGTGCCAGCAGCTTGGGGTCGACCGCCGAAGCTTTCTTT,CASSLGSTAEAFF
TRBJ2-7,few,12,TRBV28,TRBD1,TGTGCCAGCAGAACGACAGGGAACGAGCAGTACTTC,CASRTTGNEQYF
TRBJ2-7,many,14,TRBV5-1,.,TGCGCCAGCAGCCAACCGACAGGCTATTACGAGCAGTACTTC,CASSQPTGYYEQYF
TRBJ2-7,many,14,TRBV11-2,.,TGTGCCAGCAGCTTAGAGTTTGCGTCTGGAGAGCAGTACTTC,CASSLEFASGEQYF
TRBJ1-2,.,16,TRBV7-9,TRBD1,TGTGCCAGCAGCGAGGGGACAGGGGTCCCCCCCTATGGCTACACCTTC,CASSEGTGVPPYGYTF
TRBJ2-3,many,15,TRBV7-9,TRBD2,TGTGCCAGCAGCTTCCCGGGGGGTGCCGCGGATACGCAGTATTTT,CASSFPGGAADTQYF
TRBJ2-1,few,13,TRBV5-5,.,TGTGCCAGCAGCTTCGACATCTACAATGAGCAGTTCTTC,CASSFDIYNEQFF
TRBJ2-7,many,15,TRBV20-1,TRBD2,TGCAGTGCTAGGCCCCTAGCGGCCCTCTCCTACGAGCAGTACTTC,CSARPLAALSYEQYF
TRBJ1-1,once,16,TRBV12-3/TRBV12-4,TRBD1,TGTGCCAGCAGTCCGGGACAGGGGGTTATGAACACTGAAGCTTTCTTT,CASSPGQGVMNTEAFF
TRBJ2-1,.,12,TRBV20-1,.,TGCAGTGCTAGATCGTTCGGGTATGAGCAGTTCTTC,CSARSFGYEQFF
TRBJ1-5,many,13,TRBV28,.,TGTGCCAGCAGTTTATTTGCCAATCAGCCCCAGCATTTT,CASSLFANQPQHF
TRBJ2-7,many,11,TRBV28,.,TGTGCCAGCAGATCTATGTACGAGCAGTACTTC,CASRSMYEQYF